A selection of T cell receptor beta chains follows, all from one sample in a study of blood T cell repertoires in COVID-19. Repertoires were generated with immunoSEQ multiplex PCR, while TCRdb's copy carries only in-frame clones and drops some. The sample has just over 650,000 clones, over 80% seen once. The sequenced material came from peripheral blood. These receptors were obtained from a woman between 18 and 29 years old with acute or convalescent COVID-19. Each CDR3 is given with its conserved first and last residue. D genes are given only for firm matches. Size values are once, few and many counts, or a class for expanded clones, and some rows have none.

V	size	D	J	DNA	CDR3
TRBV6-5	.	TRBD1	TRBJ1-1	TGTGCCACCCTAGGGACAGTTGAAGCTTTCTTT	CATLGTVEAFF
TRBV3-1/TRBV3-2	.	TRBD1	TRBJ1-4	TGTGCCAGCAGCCAAGAGACAGGGACAACTAATGAAAAACTGTTTTTT	CASSQETGTTNEKLFF
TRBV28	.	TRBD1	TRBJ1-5	TGTGCCAGCAGTCCCCGGACAGGGGTAGGTCAGCCCCAGCATTTT	CASSPRTGVGQPQHF
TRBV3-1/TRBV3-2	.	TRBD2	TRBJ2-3	TGTGCCAGCAGCCAAGCCCGGGGGGGCCCAGATACGCAGTATTTT	CASSQARGGPDTQYF
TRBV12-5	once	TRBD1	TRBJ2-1	TGTGCTAGTGGTTTGGTCCACCGGGACAGGGGGAATGAGCAGTTCTTC	CASGLVHRDRGNEQFF
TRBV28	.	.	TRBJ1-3	TGTGCCAGCACCTCGACTCTGGGGGGGGGAAACACCATATATTTT	CASTSTLGGGNTIYF
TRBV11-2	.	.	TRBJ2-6	TGTGCCAGCAGCCCCCTATCTGGGGCCAACGTCCTGACTTTC	CASSPLSGANVLTF
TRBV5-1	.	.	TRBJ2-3	TGCGCCAGCAATAGCGGTGGGGCTCTCCGGCGTTCAGGCGCAGATACGCAGTATTTT	CASNSGGALRRSGADTQYF
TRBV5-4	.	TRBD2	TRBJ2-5	TGTGCCAGCAGTTTGGGGGTAGCGGGGGTGAGAGAGACCCAGTACTTC	CASSLGVAGVRETQYF
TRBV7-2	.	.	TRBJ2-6	TGTGCCAGCAGCTCCCGGCTGGGGGCTTCGTCTGGGGCCAACGTCCTGACTTTC	CASSSRLGASSGANVLTF
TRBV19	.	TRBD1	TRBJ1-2	TGTGCCAGTTCTGGCCCGGGACAGGGGGTAATTAACTATGGCTACACCTTC	CASSGPGQGVINYGYTF
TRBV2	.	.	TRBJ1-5	TGTGCCAGCAGTTGGCAGGTGGGCAATCAGCCCCAGCATTTT	CASSWQVGNQPQHF
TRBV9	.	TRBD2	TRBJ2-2	TGTGCCAGCAGCGTATCTAGCGGGGTCCAAACCGGGGAGCTGTTTTTT	CASSVSSGVQTGELFF
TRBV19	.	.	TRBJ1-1	TGTGCCAGTATCAGAGGGGGACGGGTGAACACTGAAGCTTTCTTT	CASIRGGRVNTEAFF
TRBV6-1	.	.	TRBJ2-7	TGTGCCAGCAGTGAAAGTGGTTGGGGAGGCCGGGACGAGCAGTACTTC	CASSESGWGGRDEQYF
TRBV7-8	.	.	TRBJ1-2	TGTGCCAGCAGCTTCGGAGGGGAATATGGCTACACCTTC	CASSFGGEYGYTF
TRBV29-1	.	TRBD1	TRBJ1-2	TGCAGCTCGAATGGACAGGTAGGCTATGGCTACACCTTC	CSSNGQVGYGYTF
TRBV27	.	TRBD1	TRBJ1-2	TGTGCCAGCAGTTGGACAGGGGATTGGGGCTACACCTTC	CASSWTGDWGYTF
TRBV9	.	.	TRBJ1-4	TGTGCCAGCAGCGTAGCTCGGGGAGGTCGGAATGAAAAACTGTTTTTT	CASSVARGGRNEKLFF
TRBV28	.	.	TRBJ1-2	TGTGCCAGCAGCATCCGCGTAGCTAACTATGGCTACACCTTC	CASSIRVANYGYTF
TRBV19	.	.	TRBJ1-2	TGTGCCAGTACGACCGCGGCCTCCTATGGCTACACCTTC	CASTTAASYGYTF
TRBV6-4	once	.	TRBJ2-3	TGTGCCAGTAGCCTCCGGGGGGCCACCGATACGCAGTATTTT	CASSLRGATDTQYF